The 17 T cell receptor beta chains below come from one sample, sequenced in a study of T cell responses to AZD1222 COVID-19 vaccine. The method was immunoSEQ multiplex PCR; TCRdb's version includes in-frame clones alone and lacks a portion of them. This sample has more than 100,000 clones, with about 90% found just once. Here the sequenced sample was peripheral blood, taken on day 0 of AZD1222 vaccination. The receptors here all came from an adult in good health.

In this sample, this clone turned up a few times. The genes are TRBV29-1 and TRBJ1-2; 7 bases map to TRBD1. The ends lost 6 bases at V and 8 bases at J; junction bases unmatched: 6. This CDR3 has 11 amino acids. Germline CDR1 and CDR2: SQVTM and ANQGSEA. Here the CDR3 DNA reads TGCAGCGTACACAGGGGTGGCGGCTACACCTTC. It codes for CSVHRGGGYTF.

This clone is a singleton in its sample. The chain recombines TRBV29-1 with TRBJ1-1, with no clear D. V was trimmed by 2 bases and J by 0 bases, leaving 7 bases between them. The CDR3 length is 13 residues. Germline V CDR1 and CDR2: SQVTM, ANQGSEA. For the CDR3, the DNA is TGCAGCGTTGAACGGCAGCTGAACACTGAAGCTTTCTTT. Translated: CSVERQLNTEAFF.

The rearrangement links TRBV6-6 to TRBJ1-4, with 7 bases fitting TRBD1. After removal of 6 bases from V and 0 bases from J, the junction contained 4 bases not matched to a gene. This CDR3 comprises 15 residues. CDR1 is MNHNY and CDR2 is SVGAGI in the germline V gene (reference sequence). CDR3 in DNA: TGTGCCAGCAGGAGGGACAGTGCAACTAATGAAAAACTGTTTTTT. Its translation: CASRRDSATNEKLFF.

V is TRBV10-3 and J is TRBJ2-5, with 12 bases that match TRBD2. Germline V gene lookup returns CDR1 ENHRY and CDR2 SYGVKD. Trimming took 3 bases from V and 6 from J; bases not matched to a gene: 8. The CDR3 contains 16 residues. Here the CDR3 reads CAISDFTGLAGKTQYF. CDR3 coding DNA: TGTGCCATCAGTGATTTTACAGGACTAGCGGGAAAGACCCAGTACTTC.

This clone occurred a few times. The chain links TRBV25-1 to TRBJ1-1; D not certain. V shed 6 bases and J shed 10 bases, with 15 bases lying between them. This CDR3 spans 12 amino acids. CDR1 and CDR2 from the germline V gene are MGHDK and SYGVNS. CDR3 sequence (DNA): TGTGCCAGCAGATCCGACTTCGCGGGAGCTTTCTTT. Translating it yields CASRSDFAGAFF.

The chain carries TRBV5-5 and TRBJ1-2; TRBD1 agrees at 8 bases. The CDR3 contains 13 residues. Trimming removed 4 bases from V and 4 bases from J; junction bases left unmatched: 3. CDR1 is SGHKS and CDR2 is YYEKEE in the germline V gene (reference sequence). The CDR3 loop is CASSQTGAYGYTF. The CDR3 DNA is TGTGCCAGCAGCCAGACAGGGGCCTATGGCTACACCTTC.

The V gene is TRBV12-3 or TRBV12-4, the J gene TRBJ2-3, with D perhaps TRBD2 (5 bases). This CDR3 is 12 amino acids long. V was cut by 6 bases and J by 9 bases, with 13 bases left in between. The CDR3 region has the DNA TGTGCCAGCAGCCCCAAGCGGTCGACGCAGTATTTT. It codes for CASSPKRSTQYF.

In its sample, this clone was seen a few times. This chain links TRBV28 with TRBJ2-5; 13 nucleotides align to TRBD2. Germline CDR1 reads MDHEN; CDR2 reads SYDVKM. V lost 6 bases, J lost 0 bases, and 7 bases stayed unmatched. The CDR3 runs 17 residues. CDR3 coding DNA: TGTGCCAGCAGAACCGGGACTAGCGGGGCGTACCAAGAGACCCAGTACTTC. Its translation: CASRTGTSGAYQETQYF.

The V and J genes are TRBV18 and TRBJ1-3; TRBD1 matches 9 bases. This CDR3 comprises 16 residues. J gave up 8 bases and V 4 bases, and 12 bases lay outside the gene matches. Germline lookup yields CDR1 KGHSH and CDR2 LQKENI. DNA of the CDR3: TGTGCCAGCTCACTACAATACGGACAGGGGTTTGACACCATATATTTT. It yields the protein CASSLQYGQGFDTIYF.

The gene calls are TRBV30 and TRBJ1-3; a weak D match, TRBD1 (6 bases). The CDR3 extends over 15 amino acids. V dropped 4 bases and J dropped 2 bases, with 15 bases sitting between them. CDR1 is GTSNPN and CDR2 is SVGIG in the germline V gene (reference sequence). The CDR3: CAWKRGRLPGNTIYF. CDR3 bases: TGTGCCTGGAAACGGGGGCGCTTACCTGGAAACACCATATATTTT. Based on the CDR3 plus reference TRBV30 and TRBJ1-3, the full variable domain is SQTIHQWPATLVQPVGSPLSLECTVEGTSNPNLYWYRQAAGRGLQLLFYSVGIGQISSEVPQNLSASRPQDRQFILSSKKLLLSDSGFYLCAWKRGRLPGNTIYFGEGSWLTVV.

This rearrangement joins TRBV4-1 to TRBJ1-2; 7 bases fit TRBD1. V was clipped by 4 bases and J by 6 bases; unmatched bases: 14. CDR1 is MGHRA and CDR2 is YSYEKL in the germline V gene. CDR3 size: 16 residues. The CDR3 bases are TGCGCCAGCAGCCGGGACAGCGAAGCCATTAGACATGGCTACACCTTC. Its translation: CASSRDSEAIRHGYTF.

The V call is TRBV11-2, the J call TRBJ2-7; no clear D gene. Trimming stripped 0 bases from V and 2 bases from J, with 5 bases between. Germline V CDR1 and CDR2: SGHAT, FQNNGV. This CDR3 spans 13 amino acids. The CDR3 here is CASSLESTYEQYF. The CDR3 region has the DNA TGTGCCAGCAGCTTAGAGTCTACCTACGAGCAGTACTTC.

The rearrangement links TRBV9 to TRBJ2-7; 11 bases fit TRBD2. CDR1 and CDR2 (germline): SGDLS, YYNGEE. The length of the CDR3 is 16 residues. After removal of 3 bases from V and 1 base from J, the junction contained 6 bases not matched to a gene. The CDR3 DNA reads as TGTGCCAGCAGCGAAACCGGGACTAGCGGTTCCTACGAGCAGTACTTC. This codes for CASSETGTSGSYEQYF.

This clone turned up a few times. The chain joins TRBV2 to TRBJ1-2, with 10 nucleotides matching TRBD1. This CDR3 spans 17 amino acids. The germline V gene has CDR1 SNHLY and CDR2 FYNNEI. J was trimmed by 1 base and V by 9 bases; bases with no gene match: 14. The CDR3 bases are TGTGCCAGTGGGGACGACCGGGACAGGGGAGGTAACTATGGCTACACCTTC. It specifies CASGDDRDRGGNYGYTF.

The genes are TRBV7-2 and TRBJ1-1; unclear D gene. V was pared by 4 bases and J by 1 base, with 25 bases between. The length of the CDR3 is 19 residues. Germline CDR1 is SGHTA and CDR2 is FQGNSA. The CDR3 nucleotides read TGTGCCAGCAGCTCACCCTTCGGACGGGGAAGAGGCCGGAACACTGAAGCTTTCTTT. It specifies CASSSPFGRGRGRNTEAFF.

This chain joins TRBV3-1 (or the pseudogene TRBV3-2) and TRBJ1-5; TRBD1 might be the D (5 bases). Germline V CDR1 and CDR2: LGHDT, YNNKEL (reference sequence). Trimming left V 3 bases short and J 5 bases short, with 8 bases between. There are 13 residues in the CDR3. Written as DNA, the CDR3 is TGTGCCAGCAGCCAGGGGCTTTATCAGCCCCAGCATTTT. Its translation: CASSQGLYQPQHF.

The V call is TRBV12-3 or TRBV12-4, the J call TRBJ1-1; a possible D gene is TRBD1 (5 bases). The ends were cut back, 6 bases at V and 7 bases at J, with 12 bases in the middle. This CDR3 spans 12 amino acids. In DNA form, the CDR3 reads TGTGCCAGCAGCCCCGGGGGAGGTGAAGCTTTCTTT. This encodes CASSPGGGEAFF.